This TCR beta chain was retrieved from a study of Tregs in tolerant kidney transplant recipients. Notes on the study in general: Activated donor B cell expansion appeared to reveal the most relevant donor-specific TCRbeta repertoire.

This CDR3 spans 15 amino acids. Trimming pared 7 bases from V and 6 bases from J, leaving 19 bases between. Measured with immunoSEQ multiplex PCR; TCRdb has only the in-frame clones, and not every one. The repertoire has approximately 90,000 clones, roughly 92% of them found once; the top ten carry over 4%. Thawed PBMCs were FACS-sorted into unstimulated CD4+CD25+CD127- regulatory T cells, CD4+CD25- non-regulatory cells, CD4 and CD8 cells. Comments on this clone: Antigen: not known.

The sample comprised CD8+ T cells from blood. This clonotype originated in a human donor in good health. The V call is TRBV5-3, the J call TRBJ1-4; D is uncertain. TRBV5-3 is given ORF status, its function remaining uncertain. CDR3 nucleotides: TGTGCCAGATCAACAGCGGCGGGAATGGATGAAAAACTGTTTTTT. It specifies CARSTAAGMDEKLFF.